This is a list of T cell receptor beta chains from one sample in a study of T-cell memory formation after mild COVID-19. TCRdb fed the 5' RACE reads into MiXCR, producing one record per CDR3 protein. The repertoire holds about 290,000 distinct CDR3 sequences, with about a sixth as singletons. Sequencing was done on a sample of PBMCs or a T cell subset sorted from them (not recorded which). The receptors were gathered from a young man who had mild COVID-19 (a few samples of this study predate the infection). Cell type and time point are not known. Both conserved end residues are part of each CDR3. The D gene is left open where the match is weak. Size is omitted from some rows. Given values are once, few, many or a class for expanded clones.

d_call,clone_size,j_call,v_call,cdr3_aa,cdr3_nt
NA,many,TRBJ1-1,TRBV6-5,CASSYVGTEAFF,TGTGCCAGCAGTTACGTCGGCACTGAAGCTTTCTTT
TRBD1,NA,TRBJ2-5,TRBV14,CASSQALTGVGQETQYF,TGTGCCAGCAGCCAAGCCTTGACAGGGGTAGGACAAGAGACCCAGTACTTC
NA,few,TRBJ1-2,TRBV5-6,CASSLLWGDGYTF,TGTGCCAGCAGCTTACTCTGGGGAGATGGCTACACCTTC
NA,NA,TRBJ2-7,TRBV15,CATSRDPAASYEQYF,TGTGCCACCAGCAGAGATCCGGCTGCCTCCTACGAGCAGTACTTC
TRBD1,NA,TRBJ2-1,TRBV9,CASSGGQGPSSSYNEQFF,TGTGCCAGCAGCGGGGGACAGGGGCCCTCTAGCTCCTACAATGAGCAGTTCTTC
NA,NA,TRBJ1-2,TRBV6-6,CASSWDRQPNYGYTF,TGTGCCAGCAGTTGGGATCGACAGCCTAACTATGGCTACACCTTC
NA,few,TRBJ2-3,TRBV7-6,CASSQLTVLGTDTQYF,TGTGCCAGCAGCCAACTTACAGTGCTCGGCACAGATACGCAGTATTTT
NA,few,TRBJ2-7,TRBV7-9,CASSPSGVEAYEQYF,TGTGCCAGCAGCCCCAGCGGAGTGGAGGCTTACGAGCAGTACTTC
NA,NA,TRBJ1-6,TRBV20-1,CSARPLGGRNSPLHF,TGCAGTGCCAGGCCTCTGGGTGGCCGGAATTCACCCCTCCACTTT
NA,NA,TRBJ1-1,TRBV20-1,CSARAPGPFTEAFF,TGCAGTGCTAGAGCCCCGGGTCCCTTCACTGAAGCTTTCTTT
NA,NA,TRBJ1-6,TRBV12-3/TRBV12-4,CASSTGLNSPLHF,TGTGCCAGCAGCACAGGGCTTAATTCACCCCTACACTTT
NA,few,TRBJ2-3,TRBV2,CASSEQQADTQYF,TGTGCCAGCAGTGAGCAACAGGCAGATACGCAGTATTTT
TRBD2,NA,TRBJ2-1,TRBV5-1,CASSLQRGKDEQFF,TGCGCCAGCAGCTTGCAGCGGGGGAAGGATGAGCAGTTCTTC
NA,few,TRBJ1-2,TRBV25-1,CASRSARGIYGYTF,TGTGCCAGCAGGTCTGCACGGGGGATCTATGGCTACACCTTC
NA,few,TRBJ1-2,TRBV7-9,CASSLATYGYTF,TGTGCCAGCAGCTTAGCTACCTATGGCTACACCTTC
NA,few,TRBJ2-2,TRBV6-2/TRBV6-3,CAIRRDTGELFF,TGTGCCATACGGAGAGACACCGGGGAGCTGTTTTTT
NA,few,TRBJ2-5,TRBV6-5,CASSRTVQGGETQYF,TGTGCCAGCAGTAGGACAGTCCAGGGGGGAGAGACCCAGTACTTC
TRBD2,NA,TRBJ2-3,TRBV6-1,CASRSGGPDADTQYF,TGTGCCAGCAGATCGGGGGGACCGGACGCAGATACGCAGTATTTT
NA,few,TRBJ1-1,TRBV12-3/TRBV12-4,CASSSGFGNTEAFF,TGTGCCAGCAGTAGCGGGTTCGGGAACACTGAAGCTTTCTTT
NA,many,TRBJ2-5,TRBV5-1,CASSVVSETQYF,TGCGCCAGCAGCGTCGTCTCGGAGACCCAGTACTTC
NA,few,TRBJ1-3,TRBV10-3,CAIWTGSGNTIYF,TGTGCCATCTGGACTGGGTCCGGAAACACCATATATTTT
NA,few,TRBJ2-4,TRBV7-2,CASSLAPQNTGYRVPNVRNIQYF,TGTGCCAGCAGCTTAGCGCCGCAAAACACTGGCTACAGGGTCCCCAATGTGAGGAACATTCAGTACTTC
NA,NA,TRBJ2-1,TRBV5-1,CASSLPAPNEQFF,TGCGCCAGCAGCTTGCCGGCCCCCAATGAGCAGTTCTTC
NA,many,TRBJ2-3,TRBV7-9,CASSLEGAGTQYF,TGTGCCAGCAGCTTAGAGGGTGCCGGGACGCAGTATTTT
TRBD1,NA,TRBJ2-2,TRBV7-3,CASSFHSGGTVTGELFF,TGTGCCAGCAGCTTCCACTCTGGTGGGACAGTCACCGGGGAGCTGTTTTTT
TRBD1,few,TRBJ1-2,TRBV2,CASRPTGLILYGYTF,TGTGCCAGCAGGCCGACAGGGCTTATCCTCTATGGCTACACCTTC
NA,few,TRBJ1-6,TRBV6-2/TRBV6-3,CASSYNMKEWILGSPLHF,TGTGCCAGCAGTTACAATATGAAGGAATGGATCTTGGGATCACCCCTCCACTTT
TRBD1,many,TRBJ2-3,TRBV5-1,CASSPGTGVITDTQYF,TGCGCCAGCAGCCCCGGGACAGGAGTTATCACAGATACGCAGTATTTT
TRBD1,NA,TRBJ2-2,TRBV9,CASSGHRDRPGELFF,TGTGCCAGCAGCGGGCACCGGGACAGGCCCGGGGAGCTGTTTTTT
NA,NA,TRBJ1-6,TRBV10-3,CAIRDGINSPLHF,TGTGCCATCAGGGACGGAATCAATTCACCCCTCCACTTT
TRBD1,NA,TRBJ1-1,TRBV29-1,CSVGAGGREAFF,TGCAGCGTTGGGGCAGGGGGTAGAGAAGCTTTCTTT
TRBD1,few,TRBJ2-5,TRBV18,CASSPGQGVETQYF,TGTGCCAGCTCACCAGGACAGGGGGTCGAGACCCAGTACTTC
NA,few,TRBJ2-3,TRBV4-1,CASSLLPRADTQYF,TGCGCCAGCAGCCTACTCCCACGGGCAGATACGCAGTATTTT
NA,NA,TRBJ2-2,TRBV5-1,CASSLGAGTGELFF,TGCGCCAGCAGCTTAGGTGCGGGTACCGGGGAGCTGTTTTTT
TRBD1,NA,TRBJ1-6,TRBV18,CASSPFDRGGSPLHF,TGTGCCAGCTCACCCTTCGACAGGGGAGGTTCACCCCTCCACTTT